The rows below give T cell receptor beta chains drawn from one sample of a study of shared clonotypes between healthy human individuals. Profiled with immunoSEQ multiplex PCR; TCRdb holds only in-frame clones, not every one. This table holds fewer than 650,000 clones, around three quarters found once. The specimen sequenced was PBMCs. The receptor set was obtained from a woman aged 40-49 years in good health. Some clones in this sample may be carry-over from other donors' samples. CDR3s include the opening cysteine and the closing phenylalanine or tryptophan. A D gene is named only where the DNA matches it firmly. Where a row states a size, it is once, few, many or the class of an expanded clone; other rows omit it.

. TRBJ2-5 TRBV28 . CASSSPGATQETQYF TGTGCCAGCAGTTCCCCTGGGGCCACCCAAGAGACCCAGTACTTC
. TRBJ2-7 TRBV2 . CASSLTGPYEQYF TGTGCCAGCAGCCTGACAGGCCCCTACGAGCAGTACTTC
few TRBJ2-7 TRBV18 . CASSPTTSLYEQYF TGTGCCAGCTCACCGACGACTAGTCTCTACGAGCAGTACTTC
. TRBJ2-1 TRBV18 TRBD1 CASSRGQGPANEQFF TGTGCCAGCTCACGAGGACAGGGCCCGGCCAATGAGCAGTTCTTC
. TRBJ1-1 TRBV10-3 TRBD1 CAIGKKGTGVNTEAFF TGTGCCATCGGTAAGAAAGGGACAGGGGTGAACACTGAAGCTTTCTTT
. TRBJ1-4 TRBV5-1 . CASSLGVVGSPEKLFF TGCGCCAGCAGCTTGGGTGTAGTGGGGTCGCCTGAAAAACTGTTTTTT
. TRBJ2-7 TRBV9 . CASSAVGGSYEQYF TGTGCCAGCAGCGCCGTGGGGGGTTCCTACGAGCAGTACTTC
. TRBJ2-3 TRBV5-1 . CASSFGAGLTDTQYF TGCGCCAGCAGCTTCGGTGCAGGGCTGACAGATACGCAGTATTTT
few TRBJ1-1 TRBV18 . CASSPPSRVVAFF TGTGCCAGCTCACCACCGTCCCGGGTCGTAGCTTTCTTT
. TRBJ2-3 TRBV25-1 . CASSESGRGWRDTQYF TGTGCCAGCAGTGAATCGGGCAGGGGATGGCGAGATACGCAGTATTTT
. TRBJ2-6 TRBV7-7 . CASGPTRSSGANVLTF TGTGCTAGTGGGCCGACACGCAGCTCTGGGGCCAACGTCCTGACTTTC
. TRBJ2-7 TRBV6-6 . CASSPTAGGPYEQYF TGTGCCAGCAGTCCCACGGCAGGGGGGCCCTACGAGCAGTACTTC
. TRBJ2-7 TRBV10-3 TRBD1 CAIKGQLGTYEQYF TGTGCCATCAAGGGACAGTTGGGCACCTACGAGCAGTACTTC
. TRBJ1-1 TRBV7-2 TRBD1 CASSLDRGGEAFF TGTGCCAGCAGCTTGGACAGGGGGGGTGAAGCTTTCTTT
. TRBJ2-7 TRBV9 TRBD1 CASSEGTGGFYEQYF TGTGCCAGCAGCGAAGGGACAGGGGGCTTTTACGAGCAGTACTTC
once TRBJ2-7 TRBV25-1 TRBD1 CATGTGGNEQYF TGTGCCACCGGGACAGGGGGCAACGAGCAGTACTTC
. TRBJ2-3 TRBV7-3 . CASSLGGSDTQYF TGTGCCAGCAGCTTAGGAGGGAGTGATACGCAGTATTTT
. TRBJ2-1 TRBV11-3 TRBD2 CASSLRGTGTSGTSEQFF TGTGCCAGCAGCTTACGGGGGACGGGGACTAGCGGGACGTCTGAGCAGTTCTTC
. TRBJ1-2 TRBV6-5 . CASTRDYGYTF TGTGCCAGCACGAGGGACTATGGCTACACCTTC
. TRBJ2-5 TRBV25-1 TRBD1 CASSEGTGGAETQYF TGTGCCAGCAGTGAAGGGACAGGGGGCGCGGAGACCCAGTACTTC
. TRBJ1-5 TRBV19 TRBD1 CASSWGQGMDQPQHF TGTGCCAGTAGTTGGGGACAGGGTATGGATCAGCCCCAGCATTTT
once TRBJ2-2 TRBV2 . CASNRRGGELFF TGTGCCAGCAACCGAAGGGGGGGGGAGCTGTTTTTT
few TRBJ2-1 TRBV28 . CASSRAGLQGNEQFF TGTGCCAGCAGCCGGGCCGGTCTTCAGGGCAATGAGCAGTTCTTC
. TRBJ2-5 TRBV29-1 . CSVERLAQETQYF TGCAGCGTGGAGAGACTCGCTCAAGAGACCCAGTACTTC
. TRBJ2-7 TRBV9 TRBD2 CASSPSAGAPYEQYF TGTGCCAGCAGCCCCTCGGCGGGAGCCCCCTACGAGCAGTACTTC
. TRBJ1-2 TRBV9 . CASSVSNYGYTF TGTGCCAGCAGCGTGAGCAACTATGGCTACACCTTC